One T cell receptor (beta chain) is described in this entry. These data originate in a study of T cell changes during pregnancy in multiple sclerosis. Trimming left V 7 bases short and J 7 bases short, with 13 bases between. This CDR3 is built from 12 residues. The germline gives CDR1 MNHEY, CDR2 SMNVEV (reference sequence). Clones were sequenced by immunoSEQ multiplex PCR, and TCRdb holds only the in-frame ones, with some missing. The sample holds 10,000 to 15,000 clones; about 90% are singletons and the top ten take around an eighth. Specimen: CD8+ T cells from peripheral blood mononuclear cells, collected after pregnancy. The gene calls are TRBV27 and TRBJ1-1; D unclear. This sequence originates from a female donor in good health, enrolled as a control in a pregnancy study. The CDR3 sequence: CASTGGRLEAFF. The CDR3 coding sequence is TGTGCCAGCACGGGTGGTCGGCTTGAAGCTTTCTTT.